A single T cell receptor (beta chain) is shown here with its context. Its antigen is unidentified. Measured with immunoSEQ multiplex PCR; TCRdb has only the in-frame clones, and not every one. The repertoire includes about 23,000 clones, about 88% of them detected once, and approximately 30% sits in the top ten. The data were obtained in a study of T cells in localized non-small cell lung cancer. Study-wide results and caveats: Longer overall survival associated with higher blood T cell density; shorter survival with higher adjacent-lung clonality. Tumor trailed uninvolved adjacent lung in T cell clonality, which peaked there.

The material sequenced was peripheral blood, taken before any cancer treatment. This sequence originates from a male donor aged 60 or over with stage I squamous cell lung carcinoma.

CDR3: CASRPNTGGGDYGYTF. CDR3 sequence (DNA): TGTGCCAGCAGACCGAATACAGGGGGCGGAGACTATGGCTACACCTTC. This chain joins TRBV6-6 and TRBJ1-2; the match to TRBD1 covers 9 bases. Germline values: CDR1 MNHNY, CDR2 SVGAGI (reference sequence). The trim removed 6 bases at V and 3 bases at J, leaving 11 bases unmatched. The CDR3 is 16 amino acids.